This entry is about one T cell receptor (beta chain). Using immunoSEQ multiplex PCR, the repertoire was profiled, and TCRdb retains in-frame clones only, with some absent. This sample has more than 600,000 clones, with around 90% found just once. J lost 8 bases, V lost 5 bases, and 12 bases had no gene match. This CDR3 has 16 residues. Germline V gene sequence: CDR1 SGHTA, CDR2 FQGNSA. The entry originates in a study of shared clonotypes between healthy human individuals. The naive CD8 subset, CD45RO-negative cells positively selected for CCR7, excluded terminally differentiated effector memory CD45RA+ cells. Healthy adults negative for HIV, lacking recent acute infections or vaccinations, served as donors.

This clonotype originated in a young man in good health. V gene TRBV7-2 combines with J gene TRBJ1-4; 9 bases are a match to TRBD1. The source material was naive CD8+ T cells sorted from blood. The CDR3, as DNA: TGTGCCAGCAGCCCGTCTAGGACAGGGGTCCGCGAAAAACTGTTTTTT. It yields the protein CASSPSRTGVREKLFF.